This TCR beta chain was sequenced in a study of T cell responses to AZD1222 COVID-19 vaccine. About this clone: The antigen is undetermined.

The repertoire was sequenced with immunoSEQ multiplex PCR; TCRdb's copy has only in-frame clones and lacks some. The table lists 85,000 to 95,000 clones, 90% of them singletons. CDR1 is SQVTM, CDR2 ANQGSEA, per germline. The CDR3 is 12 residues long. Trimming cost V 6 bases and J 7 bases, with 15 bases left between them. Findings and limits, study-wide: At study baseline, merely five or six AZD1222 recipients were seropositive. Scientists sampled the repertoires only once the peak T cell response had passed. Unmutated variant regions are reportedly targeted by nearly half of spike-specific TCRs. Spike-specific TCR repertoires showed rising breadth and depth after two AZD1222 doses.

This TCR was recovered from an adult in good health. The gene calls are TRBV29-1 and TRBJ1-1, with D perhaps matching TRBD1 (6 bases). The sequencing here drew on peripheral blood, taken on day 0 of AZD1222 vaccination. CDR3 nucleotide sequence: TGCAGCGTCCGAATCCTACAGGGTGAAGCTTTCTTT. Translated, it gives CSVRILQGEAFF.